Detailed here is one T cell receptor beta chain. Its antigen is not identified. Trimming removed 3 bases at V and 5 bases at J, with 14 bases between. CDR1 is LNHDA, CDR2 SQIVND, per germline (reference sequence). The CDR3 is made up of 15 amino acids. The data originate from a study of post-analysis software for immune sequencing data. Study-level results: TRBV5-6, TRBV5-1 and TRBV20-1 belonged to a set of roughly five TRBV segments that were more frequent in patients than controls.

TCR beta libraries were prepared from cDNA with unique molecular identifiers. MiXCR was run by TCRdb on the PCR reads, yielding one entry per CDR3 protein. This sample has over 300,000 distinct CDR3 sequences, with approximately 38% found just once. The chain recombines TRBV19 with TRBJ2-1; D possibly corresponds to TRBD2 (5 bases). The receptor was isolated from a girl between 5 and 17 years old with multiple sclerosis. Input material: blood. CDR3 sequence: CASSIPYGVNNEQFF. The CDR3 DNA reads as TGTGCCAGTAGTATCCCCTACGGGGTGAACAATGAGCAGTTCTTC.